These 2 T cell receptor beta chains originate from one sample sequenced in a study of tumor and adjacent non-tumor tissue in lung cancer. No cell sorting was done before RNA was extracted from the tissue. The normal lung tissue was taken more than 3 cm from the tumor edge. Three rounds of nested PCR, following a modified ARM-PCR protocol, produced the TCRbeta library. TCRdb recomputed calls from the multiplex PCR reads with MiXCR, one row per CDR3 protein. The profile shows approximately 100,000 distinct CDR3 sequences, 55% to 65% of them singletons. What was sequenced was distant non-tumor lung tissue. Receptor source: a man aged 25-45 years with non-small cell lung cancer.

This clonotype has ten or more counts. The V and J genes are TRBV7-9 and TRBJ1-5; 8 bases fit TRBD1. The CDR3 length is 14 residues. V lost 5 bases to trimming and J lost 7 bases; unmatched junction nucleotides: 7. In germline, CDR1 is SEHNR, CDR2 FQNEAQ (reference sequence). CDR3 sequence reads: CASSVGTGGQPQHF. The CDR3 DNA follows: TGTGCCAGCAGCGTCGGGACAGGTGGCCAGCCCCAGCATTTT.

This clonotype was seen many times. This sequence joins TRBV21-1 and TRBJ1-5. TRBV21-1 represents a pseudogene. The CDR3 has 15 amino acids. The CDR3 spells CASSKARRSNQPQHF. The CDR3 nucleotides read TGTGCCAGCAGCAAAGCGCGGCGGTCTAATCAGCCCCAGCATTTT.